The 24 T cell receptor beta chains in this list originate from one sample, sequenced in a study of T-cell memory formation after mild COVID-19. Each CDR3 protein is one row after TCRdb ran MiXCR on the 5' RACE reads. The table records around 530,000 distinct CDR3 sequences, approximately 21% of them present only once. The sequenced material came from PBMCs or a T cell subset sorted from them (not recorded which). The origin of the receptors is an adult woman who had mild COVID-19 (a few samples of this study predate the infection). Cell type and time point are not known.

The chain couples TRBV5-1 to TRBJ1-1, with no clear D. The V and J ends lost 4 bases and 0 bases respectively, with 13 bases between them. The CDR3 contains 15 residues. The germline V gene encodes CDR1 SGHRS and CDR2 YFSETQ. The CDR3 protein is CASSTGSSVNTEAFF. The CDR3 DNA is TGCGCCAGCAGCACCGGGTCCTCGGTGAACACTGAAGCTTTCTTT.

This clonotype was seen a handful of times. The chain employs TRBV4-1 and TRBJ2-5; D call uncertain. The V end was cut by 2 bases, the J end by 5 bases, with 9 bases between. The CDR3 has 13 residues. Per germline, CDR1 MGHRA and CDR2 YSYEKL. CDR3 residues: CASSQIYSETQYF. CDR3 sequence (DNA): TGCGCCAGCAGCCAAATTTATTCGGAGACCCAGTACTTC.

The rearrangement uses TRBV5-1 and TRBJ2-3; D not resolved. V lost 0 bases and J lost 3, with 14 bases in between. The CDR3 is made up of 16 amino acids. Per germline, CDR1 SGHRS and CDR2 YFSETQ. The CDR3 region has the DNA TGCGCCAGCAGCTTGGTTGGGATAGAGACTACAGATACGCAGTATTTT. It encodes CASSLVGIETTDTQYF.

This clonotype has only a few counts. The chain couples TRBV7-9 to TRBJ1-1; 9 positions agree with TRBD1. The CDR3 has 13 residues. Germline V lookup: CDR1 SEHNR, CDR2 FQNEAQ (reference sequence). J was trimmed by 6 bases and V by 2 bases; bases with no gene match: 1. For the CDR3, the DNA is TGTGCCAGCAGCTTAACAGGGGGCTCTGAAGCTTTCTTT. It codes for CASSLTGGSEAFF.

This clonotype was counted once. The CDR3 sequence: CASRLRTDTEAFF. CDR3 nucleotides: TGTGCCAGCAGACTCCGGACAGACACTGAAGCTTTCTTT. The chain couples TRBV7-9 to TRBJ1-1, with D perhaps matching TRBD1 (6 bases). V was trimmed by 6 bases and J by 3 bases, leaving 11 bases between them. Germline CDR1 and CDR2: SEHNR and FQNEAQ (reference sequence). The CDR3 runs 13 residues. Looking up the rest from reference TRBV7-9 and TRBJ1-1 gives the full variable domain: DTGVSQNPRHKITKRGQNVTFRCDPISEHNRLYWYRQTLGQGPEFLTYFQNEAQLEKSRLLSDRFSAERPKGSFSTLEIQRTEQGDSAMYLCASRLRTDTEAFFGQGTRLTVV.

This clonotype came up a few times. The CDR3 nucleotides read TGCGCCAGCAGCTTGGAAGGGACTACCTATGGCTACACCTTC. The encoded protein is CASSLEGTTYGYTF. J is TRBJ1-2 and V is TRBV5-1; the D gene is possibly TRBD1 (5 bases). Trimming left V 0 bases short and J 4 bases short, with 10 bases between. Per the germline V gene, CDR1 is SGHRS and CDR2 is YFSETQ. The CDR3 length is 14 residues.

This clonotype appeared a few times. The chain has TRBV4-2 and TRBJ2-2; D is possibly TRBD2 (5 bases). The length of the CDR3 is 16 residues. Germline assignment: CDR1 LGHNA and CDR2 YNFKEQ. Trimming left V 4 bases short and J 6 bases short, with 18 bases between. The CDR3 protein is CASSLNRPGVAGELFF. CDR3 nucleotide sequence: TGTGCCAGCAGCCTCAACCGGCCCGGGGTGGCCGGGGAGCTGTTTTTT.

V usage is TRBV20-1 and J usage is TRBJ1-4; tentative D call: TRBD1 (5 bases). Germline assignment: CDR1 DFQATT and CDR2 SNEGSKA (reference sequence). The V and J ends lost 0 bases and 8 bases respectively, with 16 bases between them. This CDR3 has 15 amino acids. The CDR3 spells CSAREIQGVGEKLFF. CDR3 bases: TGCAGTGCTAGAGAAATCCAGGGAGTTGGAGAAAAACTGTTTTTT.

This clonotype was recorded a few times. This rearrangement joins TRBV12-3 or TRBV12-4 to TRBJ2-3, with TRBD1 matching 9 bases. The CDR3 consists of 14 residues. V gave up 1 base and J gave up 10 bases; unmatched junction bases: 6. The CDR3 spells CASSLGGTGRAQYF. The CDR3 region has the DNA TGTGCCAGCAGTTTAGGGGGGACAGGGAGGGCGCAGTATTTT.

The sample holds many counts of this clonotype. V is TRBV18 and J is TRBJ2-7; TRBD1 matches 11 bases. The CDR3 spans 15 residues. CDR1 is KGHSH, CDR2 LQKENI, per germline. The V and J ends lost 2 bases and 7 bases, in that order; junction bases with no gene match: 7. Here the CDR3 DNA reads TGTGCCAGCTCACCAGGGACAGGGGGAACGGGGGAGCAGTACTTC. Translation gives CASSPGTGGTGEQYF.

The chain recombines TRBV5-1 with TRBJ1-6; 7 bases are shared with TRBD1. V dropped 4 bases and J dropped 5; count of bases not matched to a gene: 6. Germline CDR1 SGHRS, CDR2 YFSETQ. The length of the CDR3 is 15 residues. The CDR3: CASSPGTADNSPLHF. CDR3 DNA: TGCGCCAGCAGCCCGGGGACAGCAGATAATTCACCCCTCCACTTT.

V gene TRBV5-5 combines with J gene TRBJ1-2; D is unresolved. The CDR3 sequence is 11 residues long. Germline V gene lookup returns CDR1 SGHKS and CDR2 YYEKEE (reference sequence). The V and J ends lost 4 bases and 3 bases respectively, with 4 bases between them. CDR3 DNA sequence: TGTGCCAGCAGCATCGACTATGGCTACACCTTC. This gives the protein CASSIDYGYTF.

This clonotype was counted between two and nine times. V and J are TRBV7-6 and TRBJ2-1, with TRBD2 matching 11 bases. Germline V gene lookup returns CDR1 SGHVS and CDR2 FNYEAQ. This CDR3 contains 16 residues. Trimming at V came to 5 bases and at J to 7 bases, leaving 10 bases not matched to a gene. CDR3 DNA sequence: TGTGCCAGCAGCGGTGGCCTAGCGGGAGGTACGAATGAGCAGTTCTTC. Amino acids: CASSGGLAGGTNEQFF.

The chain joins TRBV4-2 to TRBJ2-3, with 11 bases fitting TRBD2. The V segment lost 1 base and the J segment 2 bases; nucleotides outside the gene matches: 2. This CDR3 spans 16 amino acids. Per germline, CDR1 LGHNA and CDR2 YNFKEQ. The CDR3 sequence is CASSQALAGVTDTQYF. The CDR3, as DNA: TGTGCCAGCAGCCAAGCACTAGCGGGGGTCACAGATACGCAGTATTTT.

This clonotype has a count of ten or more. The rearrangement links TRBV7-2 to TRBJ2-7; 7 positions match TRBD1. CDR1 and CDR2 from the germline V gene are SGHTA and FQGNSA. The V segment lost 2 bases and the J segment 4 bases; nucleotides outside the gene matches: 11. The CDR3 is made up of 16 amino acids. The CDR3 nucleotides are TGTGCCAGCAGCTTACAGACAGGGACGCGTGGGTACGAGCAGTACTTC. It is translated as CASSLQTGTRGYEQYF.

The chain couples TRBV20-1 to TRBJ2-3, with unresolved D. Trimming took off 6 bases at V and 6 bases at J, with 22 bases between the two ends. Germline V CDR1 and CDR2: DFQATT, SNEGSKA (reference sequence). The CDR3 consists of 15 residues. The CDR3 sequence: CSARDTFRVRDTQYF. CDR3 DNA: TGCAGTGCCCGAGATACCTTTAGAGTAAGGGATACGCAGTATTTT.

The genes are TRBV24-1 and TRBJ2-1; TRBD1 is a possible D gene (6 bases). Germline CDR1 and CDR2: KGHDR and SFDVKD. The CDR3 extends over 15 amino acids. Trimming removed 2 bases at V and 6 bases at J, with 13 bases between. CDR3: CATSDSGPQGNEQFF. The CDR3 DNA reads as TGTGCCACCAGTGATTCTGGCCCACAGGGCAATGAGCAGTTCTTC.

In this sample, this clonotype turned up a few times. The rearrangement uses TRBV5-6 and TRBJ2-1, with unresolved D. V gave up 0 bases and J gave up 0 bases, with 10 bases separating them. Looked up from germline, CDR1 is SGHDT and CDR2 is YYEEEE. The CDR3 contains 16 residues. The CDR3 is CASSLGSRSSYNEQFF. The CDR3 nucleotides read TGTGCCAGCAGCTTGGGCTCGCGGAGCTCCTACAATGAGCAGTTCTTC.

V is TRBV15 and J is TRBJ1-1; the match to TRBD1 covers 10 bases. This CDR3 contains 18 residues. V shed 3 bases and J 5 bases; nucleotides not matched to a gene: 15. Germline assignment: CDR1 LNHNV and CDR2 YYDKDF (reference sequence). The chain's CDR3 is CATSSNRDRGLPSTEAFF. In DNA, the CDR3 is TGTGCCACCAGCAGCAACCGGGACAGGGGACTCCCGAGTACTGAAGCTTTCTTT.

J is TRBJ2-1 and V is TRBV24-1; unclear D gene. This CDR3 region has 15 residues. Deletions cut 1 base from V and 7 bases from J, with 13 bases between. The germline gives CDR1 KGHDR, CDR2 SFDVKD. The CDR3 loop is CATSDFPGGFNEQFF. CDR3 nucleotide sequence: TGTGCCACCAGTGATTTTCCAGGTGGGTTTAATGAGCAGTTCTTC.

This chain uses TRBV6-2 or TRBV6-3 with TRBJ2-2, with D possibly TRBD2 on 6 matching bases. V was cut by 3 bases and J by 1 base, with 6 bases left in between. CDR1 and CDR2 (germline): MNHEY, SVGEGT. The CDR3 totals 14 residues. The CDR3 loop reads CASSYSGNTGELFF. Written as DNA, the CDR3 is TGTGCCAGCAGTTATAGCGGGAACACCGGGGAGCTGTTTTTT.

There are many counts of this clonotype. V usage is TRBV20-1 and J usage is TRBJ2-7; 9 bases match TRBD2. CDR1 DFQATT and CDR2 SNEGSKA come from the germline V gene (reference sequence). The J segment lost 3 bases and the V segment lost 5 bases, leaving 11 bases of the junction unmatched. The CDR3 runs 15 residues. The CDR3 DNA sequence: TGCAGTGCTCTGAAGACGCGGGAGGGAATCTACGAGCAGTACTTC. Translating it yields CSALKTREGIYEQYF.

The chain couples TRBV7-2 to TRBJ2-1, with D possibly being TRBD2 (6 bases). Trimming stripped 1 base from V and 6 bases from J, with 22 bases between. This CDR3 comprises 18 residues. The germline V gene has CDR1 SGHTA and CDR2 FQGNSA. The DNA for the CDR3 is TGTGCCAGCAGCTTAGAAGAGTATAGGAACGTGGGAGGCAATGAGCAGTTCTTC. This encodes CASSLEEYRNVGGNEQFF. Full variable domain (remainder filled in from reference TRBV7-2 and TRBJ2-1): GAGVSQSPSNKVTEKGKDVELRCDPISGHTALYWYRQSLGQGLEFLIYFQGNSAPDKSGLPSDRFSAERTGGSVSTLTIQRTQQEDSAVYLCASSLEEYRNVGGNEQFFGPGTRLTVL.

This clonotype was observed a handful of times. This sequence joins TRBV19 and TRBJ1-2, with a weak D call TRBD1 (5 bases). The CDR3 has 14 amino acids. Deletions cut 3 bases from V and 8 bases from J, with 16 bases between. CDR1 and CDR2 from the germline V gene are LNHDA and SQIVND (reference sequence). CDR3 nucleotides: TGTGCCAGTAGTATTTCGTCCGACAGACGAGGCTACACCTTC. Translation: CASSISSDRRGYTF.